Shown below are 19 T cell receptor beta chains from a single sample sequenced in a study of spatial heterogeneity in lung cancer (dated by TCRdb to about 2019). The sample's time point label is to be understood as: sample taken at primary tumor resection. TCR sequencing used whole RNA extracted from tumor and nontumor lung tissue, or from cryopreserved PBMC samples, without cell sorting. The protocol used for the library was 5' RACE. TCRdb records NextSeq 500 as the sequencer. TCRdb's own reprocessing of the public reads used fastp at Q25 and MiXCR and kept productive beta chains. Records with the same CDR3 protein are collapsed into one entry carrying the most frequent genes and DNA. In this sample the table shows about 2,700 distinct CDR3 sequences, roughly 8.5% of which occur a single time. 35% to 45% of the sample is taken by the ten largest. The sample was normal lung tissue next to the tumor, taken at surgery. The receptors derive from a male donor with early-stage non-small cell lung cancer.

In its sample, this clonotype ranks as medium-sized. Little can be read into the size of this beta chain, an off-target read in a library designed for alpha chains. The CDR3 DNA is TGCAGTGCTAGTGAGGGTCAAGGCTACACCTTC. As protein: CSASEGQGYTF. This chain uses TRBV20-1 with TRBJ1-2; D not certain. Germline V gene sequence: CDR1 DFQATT, CDR2 SNEGSKA (reference sequence). V was shortened by 3 bases and J by 8 bases, with 10 bases between the two germline ends. The CDR3 covers 11 residues.

By frequency in the sample, this clonotype is medium-sized. Since it is a stray read in a library aimed at alpha chains, this beta chain has a size that is not meaningful. The chain couples TRBV19 to TRBJ2-4; D remains ambiguous. The germline V and J ends were trimmed by 3 bases and 2 bases, with 14 bases remaining between them. The CDR3 consists of 16 residues. From germline, CDR1 is LNHDA and CDR2 SQIVND (reference sequence). CDR3 amino acids: CASSIGRAATKNIQYF. DNA for the CDR3: TGTGCCAGTAGTATTGGAAGGGCTGCTACCAAAAACATTCAGTACTTC.

The sample holds a few counts of this clonotype. A library prepared for alpha chains yielded this beta chain as an off-target read; its size is of little meaning. The V gene is TRBV6-5, the J gene TRBJ1-1, with D hard to call. Germline CDR1 reads MNHEY; CDR2 reads SVGAGI. This CDR3 is 12 amino acids long. Trimming took 4 bases from V and 8 from J, leaving 11 bases between them. The CDR3 nucleotides are TGTGCCAGCAGTTTGGACCAGCCGGAAGCTTTCTTT. This gives the protein CASSLDQPEAFF.

This clonotype was seen many times. This beta chain is an unintended read in a library built for alpha chains; its size means little. CDR3 region: CASSQRAPAGVRKTNEQFF. CDR3 coding DNA: TGTGCCAGCAGCCAAAGGGCTCCAGCGGGAGTTAGAAAGACCAATGAGCAGTTCTTC. The chain couples TRBV3-1 to TRBJ2-1; 8 bases fit TRBD2. V lost 2 bases and J lost 6; bases outside the gene matches: 18. Germline loops: CDR1 LGHDT, CDR2 YNNKEL (reference sequence). The CDR3 has 19 amino acids.

This clonotype was detected many times. Since it is a stray read in a library aimed at alpha chains, this beta chain has a size that is not meaningful. The V call is TRBV18, the J call TRBJ1-1; D uncertain. Germline CDR1 reads KGHSH; CDR2 reads LQKENI. V was clipped by 8 bases and J by 2 bases, with 18 bases between them. CDR3 length: 15 residues. CDR3 in DNA: TGTGCCAGCAGCACCGGAAGGGCAAGAAACACTGAAGCTTTCTTT. This gives the protein CASSTGRARNTEAFF.

This clonotype rates as medium-sized. This beta chain represents an off-target read in a library built for alpha chains; its size is of limited meaning. The chain links TRBV11-2 to TRBJ1-3; D unresolved. The CDR3 totals 14 residues. The V gene's germline CDR1 is SGHAT and CDR2 FQNNGV. The V and J ends lost 5 bases and 0 bases respectively, with 8 bases between them. For the CDR3, the DNA is TGTGCCAGCAGCATTCACTACTCTGGAAACACCATATATTTT. It yields the protein CASSIHYSGNTIYF.

By proportion, this clonotype is large. A library prepared for alpha chains yielded this beta chain as an off-target read; its size is of little meaning. The chain recombines TRBV5-6 with TRBJ2-5; maybe TRBD2 (5 bases). Germline CDR1 is SGHDT and CDR2 is YYEEEE. Between the trimmed V and J ends, which lost 4 bases and 5 bases, there was a span of 18 bases. The CDR3 covers 15 residues. CDR3 in amino acids: CASSRQGEGLETQYF. The CDR3 DNA sequence: TGTGCCAGCAGCCGTCAAGGAGAGGGCCTGGAGACCCAGTACTTC.

To note about this clonotype: The library was prepared for alpha chains; this beta chain is a stray read, so its frequency means little. V usage is TRBV24-1 and J usage is TRBJ1-1; D may be TRBD1 (5 bases). Germline V gene sequence: CDR1 KGHDR, CDR2 SFDVKD. This CDR3 is 15 amino acids long. V was shortened by 4 bases and J by 0 bases, with 11 bases between the two germline ends. In DNA form, the CDR3 reads TGTGCCACCAGTGACTCGACAGCCATGAACACTGAAGCTTTCTTT. Its translation is CATSDSTAMNTEAFF.

Relative to its sample, this clonotype is medium-sized. This beta chain came through as a stray read in a library set up for alpha chains, and its size says little. This rearrangement joins TRBV7-2 to TRBJ2-4; 7 bases line up with TRBD2. Germline V lookup: CDR1 SGHTA, CDR2 FQGNSA. Losses at the gene ends were 5 bases for V and 9 bases for J; bases not matched to a gene: 7. The CDR3 spans 13 residues. CDR3 DNA: TGTGCCAGCAGCGTAGAGCCGGGGGGCATTCAGTACTTC. Translation: CASSVEPGGIQYF.

In this sample, this clonotype is medium-sized. This beta chain lies outside the target of a library built for alpha chains; its clone size means little. The CDR3 spells CASSPRDRRRETQYF. The CDR3, as DNA: TGTGCCAGCAGTCCCCGGGACAGGAGGCGGGAGACCCAGTACTTC. The V and J genes are TRBV12-3 or TRBV12-4 and TRBJ2-5; 8 bases fit TRBD1. The length of the CDR3 is 15 residues. V lost 5 bases and J lost 5; bases outside the gene matches: 10.

This clonotype was seen at least ten times. Since the library was made to target alpha chains, this beta chain is a stray read and its abundance is not meaningful. This chain links TRBV27 with TRBJ1-1, with D possibly TRBD1 on 6 matching bases. The CDR3 has 15 residues. The V gene's germline CDR1 is MNHEY and CDR2 SMNVEV (reference sequence). Trimming took 1 base from V and 0 from J, leaving 9 bases between them. The CDR3 DNA reads as TGTGCCAGCAGTTTATATGGGGGCATGAACACTGAAGCTTTCTTT. It translates to CASSLYGGMNTEAFF.

Relative to its sample, this clonotype is medium-sized. Because the library targeted alpha chains, this beta chain is an off-target read whose size means little. This chain connects TRBV6-6 to TRBJ2-6; the D gene is possibly TRBD1 (6 bases). The germline V gene encodes CDR1 MNHNY and CDR2 SVGAGI (reference sequence). V was cut by 6 bases and J by 0 bases, with 12 bases left in between. There are 16 residues in the CDR3. The CDR3: CASSGQLSSGANVLTF. CDR3 sequence (DNA): TGTGCCAGCAGCGGACAGTTGAGCTCTGGGGCCAACGTCCTGACTTTC.

This clonotype was observed at least ten times. This beta chain is an off-target read within a library intended for alpha chains, so its frequency means little. In DNA form, the CDR3 reads TGTGCCAGCAGCCGGCGGTCGCTTCTCAATCAGCCCCAGCATTTT. It codes for CASSRRSLLNQPQHF. The chain uses TRBV5-6 and TRBJ1-5; unclear D gene. CDR1 and CDR2 (germline): SGHDT, YYEEEE. Trimming stripped 4 bases from V and 3 bases from J, with 14 bases between. The CDR3 consists of 15 residues.

Notes on this clonotype: This beta chain is an unintended read in a library built for alpha chains; its size means little. The chain carries TRBV10-1 and TRBJ2-3; TRBD1 aligns across 10 bases. Germline V gives CDR1 WNHNN, CDR2 SYGVQD (reference sequence). The CDR3 is 15 residues long. Trimming took 6 bases from V and 2 from J; bases not matched to a gene: 5. CDR3: CASSRDRGFTDTQYF. Written as DNA, the CDR3 is TGCGCCAGCAGCCGGGACAGGGGTTTCACAGATACGCAGTATTTT.

Judged by abundance, this clonotype is medium-sized. Being off target in a library aimed at alpha chains, this beta chain has a size of little meaning. The chain uses TRBV14 and TRBJ2-7; D ambiguous. The germline V gene encodes CDR1 SGHDN and CDR2 FVKESK. The CDR3 spans 11 residues. Trimming took off 4 bases at V and 7 bases at J, with 8 bases between the two ends. This CDR3 is CASSLLGEQYF. Written as DNA, the CDR3 is TGTGCCAGCAGCCTCCTGGGGGAGCAGTACTTC.

This clonotype was seen ten or more times. This beta chain turned up in a library designed for alpha chains; as an off-target read, its abundance says little. The chain recombines TRBV29-1 with TRBJ2-3, with D unclear. Germline V lookup: CDR1 SQVTM, CDR2 ANQGSEA. The CDR3 has 10 residues. V was cut by 6 bases and J by 4 bases, with 5 bases left in between. The CDR3 sequence: CSVSPDTQYF. In nucleotides, the CDR3 is TGCAGCGTCTCCCCAGATACGCAGTATTTT.

Details on this clonotype: This beta chain is an unintended read in a library built for alpha chains; its size means little. The chain employs TRBV24-1 and TRBJ2-3; TRBD1 aligns across 7 bases. With 4 bases clipped from V and 0 bases from J, the junction kept 6 bases outside the gene matches. Germline V gene data show CDR1 as KGHDR and CDR2 as SFDVKD. CDR3 length: 16 residues. In DNA, the CDR3 is TGTGCCACCAGTGACATGACAGGGATGAGCACAGATACGCAGTATTTT. It is translated as CATSDMTGMSTDTQYF.

This clonotype is medium-sized. As an off-target read in a library built for alpha chains, this beta chain has a frequency of little significance. The chain recombines TRBV9 with TRBJ2-5, with 11 positions matching TRBD1. J gave up 3 bases and V 3 bases, and 1 base lay outside the gene matches. From germline, CDR1 is SGDLS and CDR2 YYNGEE. This CDR3 is 14 amino acids long. CDR3 DNA sequence: TGTGCCAGCAGCGGGACAGGGGGCAAAGAGACCCAGTACTTC. Its protein product is CASSGTGGKETQYF.

This clonotype showed up many times. Since the library was made to target alpha chains, this beta chain is a stray read and its abundance is not meaningful. The chain recombines TRBV12-3 or TRBV12-4 with TRBJ2-2; possibly TRBD2 for D (5 bases). Between the trimmed V and J ends, which lost 4 bases and 2 bases, there was a span of 14 bases. The CDR3 consists of 16 residues. The CDR3 spells CASSSPADANTGELFF. The CDR3 nucleotides are TGTGCCAGCAGTTCCCCAGCGGATGCCAACACCGGGGAGCTGTTTTTT.